A selection of T cell receptor beta chains follows, all from one sample in a study of early T cells in non-severe SARS-CoV-2 infection. TCRdb re-called the 5' RACE reads with MiXCR, one entry per CDR3 protein. The data contain about 25,000 distinct CDR3 sequences, 5.5% of them seen just once; the ten biggest clones take up about 2.6%. Sequencing input: whole blood. The receptor set was obtained from an adult who was a healthcare worker with PCR-confirmed SARS-CoV-2 infection or an uninfected control (not recorded which). Both conserved end residues are part of each CDR3. The order of the fields is D gene, clone size, V gene, CDR3 length, J gene, CDR3 protein, CDR3 DNA. A D gene is named only where the DNA matches it firmly. The size of a clone is reported for some rows only, either as once, few or many, or as a class for expanded clones.

-,many,TRBV12-1,15,TRBJ1-5,CASSFLTHSNQPQHF,TGTGCCAGCAGCTTTCTCACCCATTCCAATCAGCCCCAGCATTTT
TRBD1,-,TRBV28,16,TRBJ2-1,CASSSPGTGEINEQFF,TGTGCCAGCAGTTCCCCCGGGACAGGGGAAATCAATGAGCAGTTCTTC
-,many,TRBV11-2,11,TRBJ2-7,CASSHSYEQYF,TGTGCCAGCAGTCACTCCTACGAGCAGTACTTC
-,few,TRBV5-4,14,TRBJ1-6,CASRSDPSNSPLHF,TGTGCCAGCAGGTCTGACCCAAGTAATTCACCCCTCCACTTT
-,-,TRBV7-9,15,TRBJ2-3,CASSSGEGRGLTQYF,TGTGCCAGCAGCTCCGGCGAGGGTAGGGGGTTGACGCAGTATTTT
-,many,TRBV29-1,12,TRBJ1-2,CSVPDRFDGYTF,TGCAGCGTACCCGACAGGTTCGATGGCTACACCTTC
-,few,TRBV2,15,TRBJ2-7,CASPQTTHPLYEQYF,TGTGCCAGCCCCCAGACAACCCACCCACTCTACGAGCAGTACTTC
-,many,TRBV29-1,14,TRBJ2-2,CSVLTDTNTGELFF,TGCAGCGTCCTGACAGATACGAACACCGGGGAGCTGTTTTTT
-,many,TRBV5-1,14,TRBJ2-5,CASSFLDIQETQYF,TGCGCCAGCAGCTTCCTAGACATCCAAGAGACCCAGTACTTC
-,many,TRBV20-1,12,TRBJ2-1,CSGSEVLNEQFF,TGCAGTGGTAGCGAAGTCCTAAATGAGCAGTTCTTC
TRBD2,-,TRBV2,14,TRBJ2-7,CAGGTSEISYEQYF,TGTGCCGGGGGGACTAGTGAAATCTCCTACGAGCAGTACTTC
-,medium-sized,TRBV10-3,13,TRBJ1-1,CAIRQGVNTEAFF,TGTGCCATCAGACAGGGAGTGAACACTGAAGCTTTCTTT
-,many,TRBV5-1,13,TRBJ1-2,CASSLVGGLGYTF,TGCGCCAGCAGCTTGGTGGGGGGCCTTGGCTACACCTTC
-,-,TRBV29-1,16,TRBJ2-1,CSVVFLGRTTYNEQFF,TGCAGCGTTGTTTTCCTAGGCCGCACAACCTACAATGAGCAGTTCTTC
-,many,TRBV28,18,TRBJ1-6,CASSLYDRVRWAHSPLHF,TGTGCCAGCAGTTTATACGACCGGGTGAGGTGGGCGCATTCACCCCTCCACTTT
-,-,TRBV6-1,15,TRBJ2-7,CASSEADRPYYEQYF,TGTGCCAGCAGTGAAGCTGACAGACCCTACTACGAGCAGTACTTC
-,-,TRBV4-3,19,TRBJ1-2,CASSQEGADLDREFYGYTF,TGCGCCAGCAGCCAAGAAGGGGCAGACCTAGACCGAGAGTTCTATGGCTACACCTTC
-,-,TRBV14,17,TRBJ2-1,CASSQDQGSHSYNEQFF,TGTGCCAGCAGCCAAGATCAAGGCAGCCACTCCTACAATGAGCAGTTCTTC
TRBD2,many,TRBV19,18,TRBJ2-3,CASSVGLAGGRRGDTQYF,TGTGCCAGTAGTGTGGGACTAGCGGGGGGGCGGAGAGGAGATACGCAGTATTTT
-,-,TRBV6-5,14,TRBJ1-1,CASSRQHMNTEAFF,TGTGCCAGCAGTCGACAGCACATGAACACTGAAGCTTTCTTT
-,-,TRBV28,15,TRBJ2-3,CASSWTSNPTDTQYF,TGTGCCAGCAGTTGGACTTCCAATCCCACAGATACGCAGTATTTT
-,many,TRBV24-1,14,TRBJ2-1,CATSDPAPLSGQFF,TGTGCCACCAGTGACCCAGCCCCGTTGAGTGGGCAGTTCTTC
-,few,TRBV7-2,13,TRBJ2-7,CASSLKNAYEQYF,TGTGCCAGCAGCTTAAAGAACGCCTACGAGCAGTACTTC
TRBD1,-,TRBV28,13,TRBJ2-7,CASSNRGHDEQYF,TGTGCCAGCAGCAACAGGGGGCACGACGAGCAGTACTTC
-,many,TRBV20-1,14,TRBJ2-7,CSAPARTVPYEQYF,TGCAGTGCCCCCGCCAGGACAGTCCCCTACGAGCAGTACTTC
TRBD1,few,TRBV7-9,16,TRBJ2-3,CASSSDRVVRTDTQYF,TGTGCCAGCAGCTCCGACAGGGTCGTACGCACAGATACGCAGTATTTT
TRBD1,medium-sized,TRBV11-2,15,TRBJ1-4,CASGRGQITNEKLFF,TGTGCCAGCGGGAGGGGGCAGATTACTAATGAAAAACTGTTTTTT
-,-,TRBV7-2,12,TRBJ2-1,CASSHYYNEQFF,TGTGCCAGCAGCCATTATTACAATGAGCAGTTCTTC
TRBD1,-,TRBV6-6,17,TRBJ2-7,CASTNLGQGPSTYEQYF,TGTGCCAGCACCAACTTGGGACAGGGACCTTCTACCTACGAGCAGTACTTC
TRBD1,few,TRBV3-1,14,TRBJ2-4,CASSQRGLGNIQYF,TGTGCCAGCAGCCAAAGGGGGCTTGGAAACATTCAGTACTTC
TRBD1,many,TRBV7-6,15,TRBJ2-7,CASSIGQGESYEQYF,TGTGCCAGCAGTATAGGACAGGGTGAGTCCTACGAGCAGTACTTC
-,few,TRBV11-2,11,TRBJ2-3,CASSFPDTQYF,TGTGCCAGCAGCTTCCCAGATACGCAGTATTTT
TRBD1,many,TRBV5-4,14,TRBJ1-1,CASSGGGPNTEAFF,TGTGCCAGCAGCGGAGGGGGCCCGAACACTGAAGCTTTCTTT
TRBD2,medium-sized,TRBV5-5,16,TRBJ2-2,CASSPPAGVNTGELFF,TGTGCCAGCAGCCCCCCGGCGGGGGTGAACACCGGGGAGCTGTTTTTT
-,many,TRBV28,11,TRBJ1-2,CASSSVYGYTF,TGTGCCAGCAGTTCGGTTTATGGCTACACCTTC
TRBD2,many,TRBV29-1,15,TRBJ2-6,CSADSGGSGANVLTF,TGCAGCGCCGATAGCGGGGGCTCTGGGGCCAACGTCCTGACTTTC
-,many,TRBV7-2,15,TRBJ2-2,CASSPRRPDTGELFF,TGTGCCAGCAGCCCCCGGAGGCCAGACACCGGGGAGCTGTTTTTT
-,many,TRBV6-2/TRBV6-3,14,TRBJ1-2,CASSARQIWDGYTF,TGTGCCAGCAGTGCCAGACAAATTTGGGATGGCTACACCTTC
TRBD1,-,TRBV7-6,13,TRBJ2-7,CASSRDSAYEQYF,TGTGCCAGCAGCCGGGACAGCGCCTACGAGCAGTACTTC
-,many,TRBV6-2/TRBV6-3,13,TRBJ2-1,CASRGRGYNEQFF,TGTGCCAGCAGAGGGAGGGGGTACAATGAGCAGTTCTTC
TRBD2,-,TRBV10-3,14,TRBJ2-7,CAISGPSGGDEQYF,TGTGCCATAAGTGGTCCTAGCGGGGGTGACGAGCAGTACTTC
TRBD2,many,TRBV28,17,TRBJ2-2,CASSQPTGTSNPGELFF,TGTGCCAGCAGCCAACCAACCGGGACTAGTAATCCCGGGGAGCTGTTTTTT
-,-,TRBV11-2,17,TRBJ1-2,CASSLGRLGGRGYGYTF,TGTGCCAGCAGCTTAGGCCGTCTGGGGGGCCGGGGCTATGGCTACACCTTC
TRBD1,few,TRBV10-2,13,TRBJ1-2,CASSRTGAYGYTF,TGCGCCAGCAGTCGGACAGGTGCCTATGGCTACACCTTC
TRBD2,many,TRBV29-1,13,TRBJ2-3,CSGSGGAADTQYF,TGCAGCGGGAGCGGGGGGGCCGCAGATACGCAGTATTTT
-,many,TRBV5-1,12,TRBJ1-2,CASSSQGNGYTF,TGCGCCAGCAGCTCCCAAGGGAATGGCTACACCTTC
-,many,TRBV14,14,TRBJ1-6,CASSQEVPNSPLHF,TGTGCCAGCAGCCAAGAAGTTCCTAATTCACCCCTCCACTTT
TRBD1,many,TRBV9,17,TRBJ1-1,CASSGWGQGKKNTEAFF,TGTGCCAGCAGCGGCTGGGGACAGGGAAAGAAGAACACTGAAGCTTTCTTT
TRBD1,many,TRBV19,19,TRBJ1-2,CASSIGHHRTGGANYGYTF,TGTGCCAGTAGTATAGGGCACCATCGTACAGGGGGAGCTAACTATGGCTACACCTTC